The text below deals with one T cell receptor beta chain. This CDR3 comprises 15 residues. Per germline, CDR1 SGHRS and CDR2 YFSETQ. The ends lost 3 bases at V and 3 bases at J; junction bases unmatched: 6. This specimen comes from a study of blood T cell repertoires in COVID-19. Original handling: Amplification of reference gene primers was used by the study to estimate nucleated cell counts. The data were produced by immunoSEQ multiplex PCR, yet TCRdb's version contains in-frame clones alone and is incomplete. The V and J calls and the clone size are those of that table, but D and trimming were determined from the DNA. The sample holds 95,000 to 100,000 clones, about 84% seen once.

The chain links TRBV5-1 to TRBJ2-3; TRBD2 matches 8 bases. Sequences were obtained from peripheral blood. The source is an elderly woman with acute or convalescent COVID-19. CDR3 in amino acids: CASSYLGGVTDTQYF. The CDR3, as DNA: TGCGCCAGCAGCTATCTCGGGGGGGTAACAGATACGCAGTATTTT.